The clone carrying this T cell receptor (beta chain) was seen ten or more times. Its antigen is still unknown. These data originate in a study of CD8 T cells in ankylosing spondylitis. Overall study findings and caveats: The clones that were linked to disease were reported to be significantly enriched in matched synovial fluid samples from ankylosing spondylitis patients. Typical of ankylosing spondylitis blood, it appeared, was a TCR beta motif of roughly eight highly homologous variants. Clones linked to disease, bearing a CD8+ phenotype, were relatively rare in peripheral blood.

It was by quantitative 5'-RACE with molecular barcodes that TCR beta libraries were made. A single record per CDR3 protein comes from TCRdb applying MiXCR to the 5' RACE reads. Here the sample spans 130,000 or so distinct CDR3 sequences, approximately 6.8% being singletons. Trimming removed 5 bases at V and 5 bases at J, with 15 bases between. The CDR3 has 14 amino acids. This chain links TRBV12-3 or TRBV12-4 with TRBJ2-5; D remains unclear. The sequence derives from a male donor with ankylosing spondylitis or in good health (not recorded which). Specimen: blood, either unsorted or a sorted T cell fraction (not recorded which). This chain's CDR3 is CASSNTGSSETQYF. The CDR3 DNA is TGTGCCAGCAGTAACACTGGTTCCAGCGAGACCCAGTACTTC.